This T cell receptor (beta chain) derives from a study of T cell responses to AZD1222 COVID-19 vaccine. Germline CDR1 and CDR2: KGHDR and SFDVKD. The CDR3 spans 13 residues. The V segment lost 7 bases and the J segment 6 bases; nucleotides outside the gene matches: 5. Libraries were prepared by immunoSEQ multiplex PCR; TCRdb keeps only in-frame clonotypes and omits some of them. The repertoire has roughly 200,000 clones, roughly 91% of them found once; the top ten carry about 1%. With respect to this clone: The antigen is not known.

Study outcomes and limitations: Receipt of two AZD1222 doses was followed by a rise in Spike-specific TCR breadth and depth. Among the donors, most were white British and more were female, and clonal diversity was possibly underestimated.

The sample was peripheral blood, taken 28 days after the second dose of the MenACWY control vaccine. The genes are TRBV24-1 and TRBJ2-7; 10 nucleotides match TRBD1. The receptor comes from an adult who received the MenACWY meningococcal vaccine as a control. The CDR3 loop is CATRDRGLGEQYF. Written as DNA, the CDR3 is TGTGCCACCAGAGACAGGGGGCTCGGCGAGCAGTACTTC.